A selection of T cell receptor beta chains follows, all from one sample in a study of cytomegalovirus exposure and HLA in healthy donors. Clones were sequenced by immunoSEQ multiplex PCR, and TCRdb holds only the in-frame ones, with some missing. The sample has about 130,000 clones, 75% to 85% seen once. Source material: PBMCs. These receptors were collected from a middle-aged woman in good health and CMV-seropositive. CDR3s include the opening cysteine and the closing phenylalanine or tryptophan. A D gene is named only where the DNA matches it firmly. A clone size is listed for some rows: how often the clone was seen (once, few, many), or a class if it is expanded.

NA	TRBV2	TRBJ1-2	NA	CASSDGVLYGYTF	TGTGCCAGCAGTGACGGGGTTCTCTATGGCTACACCTTC
NA	TRBV30	TRBJ1-6	NA	CAWSLSRDMLGSPLHF	TGTGCCTGGAGTCTATCCCGGGACATGCTCGGTTCACCCCTCCACTTT
NA	TRBV7-3	TRBJ2-1	NA	CASSLSRDNEQFF	TGTGCCAGCAGCTTAAGCCGAGACAATGAGCAGTTCTTC
once	TRBV6-5	TRBJ2-4	TRBD1	CASRTGAGAKNIQYF	TGTGCCAGCAGGACAGGGGCCGGTGCCAAAAACATTCAGTACTTC
NA	TRBV6-1	TRBJ1-6	NA	CASSEVRQGPGLVGSPLHF	TGTGCCAGCAGTGAAGTGAGGCAGGGCCCCGGCTTGGTGGGTTCACCCCTCCACTTT
NA	TRBV19	TRBJ2-5	NA	CASSEQGGETQYF	TGTGCCAGTAGTGAACAGGGTGGGGAGACCCAGTACTTC
NA	TRBV28	TRBJ2-1	NA	CASSLPLEAYNEQFF	TGTGCCAGCAGTTTACCACTAGAAGCTTACAATGAGCAGTTCTTC
NA	TRBV28	TRBJ1-1	NA	CASSAPGGFGGVAEAFF	TGTGCCAGCAGCGCACCTGGGGGATTTGGAGGGGTCGCTGAAGCTTTCTTT
NA	TRBV6-5	TRBJ1-4	TRBD1	CASSSDRVKLFF	TGTGCCAGCAGTTCGGACAGGGTAAAACTGTTTTTT
NA	TRBV7-3	TRBJ2-5	TRBD1	CASSMTGGGETQYF	TGTGCCAGCAGCATGACAGGGGGCGGGGAGACCCAGTACTTC
NA	TRBV15	TRBJ2-1	TRBD2	CATSRRGLAGNEQFF	TGTGCCACCAGCAGACGAGGACTAGCCGGCAATGAGCAGTTCTTC
NA	TRBV7-6	TRBJ2-3	NA	CASSPGATGIGDTQYF	TGTGCCAGCAGCCCCGGGGCTACAGGGATTGGAGATACGCAGTATTTT
NA	TRBV27	TRBJ1-5	NA	CASSFRGMGQPQHF	TGTGCCAGCAGTTTTCGAGGAATGGGGCAGCCTCAGCATTTT
NA	TRBV9	TRBJ1-5	TRBD1	CASSVGTGIGQPQHF	TGTGCCAGCAGCGTAGGGACAGGGATCGGACAGCCCCAGCATTTT
NA	TRBV5-1	TRBJ1-4	TRBD1	CASSLAGTGGNEKLFF	TGCGCCAGCAGCTTGGCCGGGACAGGGGGTAATGAAAAACTGTTTTTT
NA	TRBV5-6	TRBJ2-5	TRBD2	CASSFGGGETQYF	TGTGCCAGCAGCTTTGGGGGGGGAGAGACCCAGTACTTC
NA	TRBV19	TRBJ1-4	NA	CASSIRADEKLFF	TGTGCCAGTAGTATCAGGGCGGATGAAAAACTGTTTTTT
NA	TRBV25-1	TRBJ1-2	NA	CASSEGGGRHGYTF	TGTGCCAGCAGTGAAGGGGGGGGCCGCCATGGCTACACCTTC
few	TRBV5-1	TRBJ1-1	TRBD1	CASSPLGGLRTEAFF	TGCGCCAGCAGTCCGTTAGGGGGCTTGCGCACTGAAGCTTTCTTT
NA	TRBV5-1	TRBJ2-7	TRBD2	CASSLGLAGGRLGYEQYF	TGCGCCAGCAGCTTGGGACTAGCGGGAGGCAGGTTGGGCTACGAGCAGTACTTC
NA	TRBV6-6	TRBJ1-2	NA	CASTYKNYGYTF	TGTGCCAGCACCTATAAAAACTATGGCTACACCTTC
NA	TRBV6-5	TRBJ1-2	TRBD1	CASSYQQGGYGYTF	TGTGCCAGCAGTTACCAACAGGGGGGCTATGGCTACACCTTC
NA	TRBV28	TRBJ1-1	NA	CASSSPQGLSAFF	TGTGCCAGCAGTTCCCCGCAGGGTCTTTCGGCTTTCTTT
NA	TRBV6-6	TRBJ2-7	NA	CASGGVGVLFEQYF	TGTGCCAGCGGAGGGGTGGGGGTACTGTTCGAGCAGTACTTC
NA	TRBV5-1	TRBJ1-5	NA	CASSLPRFDRTPSPQHF	TGCGCCAGCAGCTTGCCCAGATTCGACAGGACCCCCAGCCCCCAGCATTTT
NA	TRBV5-1	TRBJ1-2	TRBD1	CASSKGQGDGYTF	TGCGCCAGCAGCAAGGGACAGGGGGATGGCTACACCTTC
few	TRBV4-1	TRBJ1-4	NA	CASSGGSYNEKLFF	TGCGCCAGCAGCGGGGGCAGTTATAATGAAAAACTGTTTTTT
NA	TRBV29-1	TRBJ2-7	NA	CSVERQTEQYF	TGCAGCGTCGAGCGACAGACCGAGCAGTACTTC
NA	TRBV5-1	TRBJ1-3	TRBD1	CASSLGTEGNTIYF	TGCGCCAGCAGCTTAGGGACAGAAGGAAACACCATATATTTT
NA	TRBV28	TRBJ2-7	TRBD1	CASSLPGGSYEQYF	TGTGCCAGCAGTTTACCAGGGGGCTCCTACGAGCAGTACTTC
NA	TRBV19	TRBJ2-5	TRBD2	CASSLQSGGAWKTQYF	TGTGCCAGTAGTCTACAGAGCGGGGGGGCCTGGAAGACCCAGTACTTC
NA	TRBV28	TRBJ2-2	NA	CASSFDVTVKGAGELFF	TGTGCCAGCAGTTTTGACGTAACGGTCAAGGGGGCCGGGGAGCTGTTTTTT
NA	TRBV4-3	TRBJ1-6	NA	CASSQEAQAGYNSPLHF	TGCGCCAGCAGCCAAGAAGCCCAGGCAGGCTATAATTCACCCCTCCACTTT
once	TRBV27	TRBJ2-7	TRBD1	CASSDRLAYEQYF	TGTGCCAGCTCGGACAGGTTAGCCTACGAGCAGTACTTC
NA	TRBV5-6	TRBJ2-2	TRBD2	CASTFLGGERTTGELFF	TGTGCCAGCACCTTCTTGGGAGGGGAACGGACCACCGGGGAGCTGTTTTTT
NA	TRBV5-5	TRBJ2-7	TRBD2	CASSFGTSGRSYEQYF	TGTGCCAGCAGCTTCGGGACTAGCGGGAGGTCCTACGAGCAGTACTTC
NA	TRBV6-1	TRBJ2-7	TRBD1	CASTAGQGYEQYF	TGTGCCAGCACGGCGGGACAGGGATACGAGCAGTACTTC
NA	TRBV7-2	TRBJ1-3	NA	CASSPVGGNTIYF	TGTGCCAGCAGTCCCGTCGGTGGAAACACCATATATTTT
few	TRBV29-1	TRBJ2-3	TRBD2	CSVVGTSGSTDTQYF	TGCAGCGTCGTTGGGACTAGCGGTAGCACAGATACGCAGTATTTT
NA	TRBV30	TRBJ1-1	NA	CAWSVSGDAEAFF	TGTGCCTGGAGTGTATCAGGGGACGCTGAAGCTTTCTTT
once	TRBV7-8	TRBJ2-7	TRBD2	CASSQSLAASYEQYF	TGTGCCAGCAGCCAATCACTAGCGGCATCCTACGAGCAGTACTTC
NA	TRBV25-1	TRBJ2-5	TRBD1	CASSEPGGQGETQYF	TGTGCCAGCAGTGAACCAGGGGGACAGGGCGAGACCCAGTACTTC
once	TRBV9	TRBJ2-6	NA	CASSVGAGANVLTF	TGTGCCAGCTCGGTAGGGGCTGGGGCCAACGTCCTGACTTTC
NA	TRBV5-5	TRBJ1-1	NA	CASSLDMGRLPNTEAFF	TGTGCCAGCAGCTTGGATATGGGGCGCCTCCCGAACACTGAAGCTTTCTTT
NA	TRBV11-3	TRBJ2-7	NA	CASSIRGYEQYF	TGTGCCAGCAGCATCAGGGGTTACGAGCAGTACTTC
NA	TRBV28	TRBJ2-2	NA	CASKSTGNTGELFF	TGTGCCAGCAAATCGACGGGGAACACCGGGGAGCTGTTTTTT
NA	TRBV5-4	TRBJ2-7	TRBD2	CASSSDGTSGGGSYEQYF	TGTGCCAGCAGCTCAGACGGGACTAGCGGGGGGGGATCCTACGAGCAGTACTTC
NA	TRBV7-9	TRBJ1-4	NA	CASSLAGRSEEKLFF	TGTGCCAGCAGCTTAGCTGGGAGGAGTGAGGAAAAACTGTTTTTT
NA	TRBV13	TRBJ1-4	NA	CASSLEGQPNEKLFF	TGTGCCAGCAGCTTAGAAGGACAACCTAATGAAAAACTGTTTTTT
NA	TRBV6-1	TRBJ1-1	TRBD1	CASSEAQGAHTEAFF	TGTGCCAGCAGTGAAGCTCAGGGGGCCCACACTGAAGCTTTCTTT
NA	TRBV19	TRBJ2-5	NA	CASSIQGGDETQYF	TGTGCCAGTAGTATACAGGGGGGCGATGAGACCCAGTACTTC
NA	TRBV6-1	TRBJ1-5	TRBD1	CASTGRGPGQPQHF	TGTGCCAGCACCGGCAGGGGGCCAGGTCAGCCCCAGCATTTT
NA	TRBV28	TRBJ1-1	TRBD1	CASSLSSGGGGSSTEAFF	TGTGCCAGCAGTTTATCCTCAGGGGGCGGAGGGTCGAGCACTGAAGCTTTCTTT
NA	TRBV19	TRBJ1-2	TRBD1	CASSGRTGATYGYTF	TGTGCCAGTAGTGGGAGGACAGGGGCGACCTATGGCTACACCTTC
NA	TRBV5-4	TRBJ2-1	NA	CASSLLTAGGEQFF	TGTGCCAGCAGCTTGTTGACAGCGGGTGGTGAGCAGTTCTTC
NA	TRBV5-6	TRBJ2-7	TRBD2	CASGLGLAVYEQYF	TGTGCCAGCGGACTCGGACTAGCGGTCTACGAGCAGTACTTC